This record covers a single T cell receptor (beta chain). This clonotype was observed a handful of times. Its antigen is not yet known. Qualities for individual bases were not recorded, and no much larger clone is one base off. V is pruned by 1 base and J by 6 bases, leaving 8 bases of the junction without a gene match. CDR1 is given as KGHSH and CDR2 as LQKENI, both from the germline V gene. Including cysteine and phenylalanine, the CDR3 has 16 amino acids. Just the 48-base CDR3 DNA is kept, in frame starting at base 1. This sample is drawn from a study of early T cells in non-severe SARS-CoV-2 infection (dated by TCRdb to the early 2020s). Context from the whole study: Because TCR sequencing was done on bulk RNA from unsorted whole blood, the alpha and beta chains could not be paired.

Receptor libraries were prepared by 5' RACE. The instrument was a NextSeq 500. In the TCR library protocol, unique molecular identifiers were attached to individual cDNA molecules to correct for PCR bias and sequencing error. Both TCR alpha and beta chains were sequenced, and tight co-correlation was observed between alpha and beta sequence abundances in each sample. The original methods were these. Decombinator V4 was used to annotate the V gene, J gene and CDR3 of the TCR sequences. Expanded TCRs were defined as changing significantly between any two time points under a Poisson model with p below 0.0001. Abundances of TCRs were expressed as counts per million after normalisation to the total number of TCRs sequenced in each sample. TRAV1-2 paired with TRAJ12, TRAJ20 or TRAJ33 defined MAIT TCRs, while TRAV10 paired with TRAJ18 defined iNKT TCRs. VDJdb, accessed 1 November 2021, was searched for CMV, EBV and SARS-CoV-2 annotated TCRs, excluding TCRs annotated for multiple antigens. TCRdb itself trimmed the public reads at Q25 with fastp, ran MiXCR and retained productive beta chains. CDR3 protein sequences are deduplicated, and each keeps its most common genes and DNA. The V and J calls follow TCRdb's processing rather than the paper's. This sample holds 95,000 to 150,000 distinct CDR3 sequences; approximately 15% were observed only once. The ten top clones hold 20% to 25% of the sample.

What the research found in general, with its limitations: Matching against VDJdb was skewed toward anti-spike CD8 responses, likely underestimated virus-specific expansions, and missed private and CD4 specificities.

The study was a case-control design nested within a healthcare worker cohort in London, UK, with weekly nasopharyngeal swab PCR tests and blood sampling. Between 23 and 31 March 2020, the week of the UK lockdown, healthcare workers were enrolled and then followed up weekly for as long as 16 weeks. The sequence was obtained from an adult who was a healthcare worker with PCR-confirmed SARS-CoV-2 infection or an uninfected control (not recorded which). The sequencing input was whole blood. The V and J segments used are TRBV18 and TRBJ1-1; TRBD1 aligns with 10 central bases. In nucleotides, the sequence is TGTGCCAGCTCACCACTCCTCTCGGACAGGGGGTCTGAAGCTTTCTTT. It specifies CASSPLLSDRGSEAFF. Extended through the reference TRBV18 and TRBJ1-1 proteins, this CDR3 yields the full variable domain: NAGVMQNPRHLVRRRGQEARLRCSPMKGHSHVYWYRQLPEEGLKFMVYLQKENIIDESGMPKERFSAEFPKEGPSILRIQQVVRGDSAAYFCASSPLLSDRGSEAFFGQGTRLTVV.